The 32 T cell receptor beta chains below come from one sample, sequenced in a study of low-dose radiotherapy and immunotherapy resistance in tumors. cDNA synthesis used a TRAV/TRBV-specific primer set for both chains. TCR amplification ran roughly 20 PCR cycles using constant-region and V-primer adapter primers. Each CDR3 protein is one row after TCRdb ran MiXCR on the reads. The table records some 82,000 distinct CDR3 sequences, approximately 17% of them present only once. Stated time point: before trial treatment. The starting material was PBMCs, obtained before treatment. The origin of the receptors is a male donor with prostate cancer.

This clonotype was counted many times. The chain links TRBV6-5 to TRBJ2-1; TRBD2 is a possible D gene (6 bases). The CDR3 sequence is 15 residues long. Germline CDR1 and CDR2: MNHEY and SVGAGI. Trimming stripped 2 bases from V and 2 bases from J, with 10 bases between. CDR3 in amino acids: CASSYPGSPYNEQFF. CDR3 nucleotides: TGTGCCAGCAGTTACCCCGGGAGCCCCTACAATGAGCAGTTCTTC.

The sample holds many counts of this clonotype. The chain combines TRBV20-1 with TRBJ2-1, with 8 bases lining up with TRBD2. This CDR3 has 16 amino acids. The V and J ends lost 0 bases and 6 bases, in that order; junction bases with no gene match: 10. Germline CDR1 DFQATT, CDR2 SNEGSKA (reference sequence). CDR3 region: CSARDFRLASVNEQFF. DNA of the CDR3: TGCAGTGCTAGAGATTTTCGACTAGCGAGCGTCAATGAGCAGTTCTTC.

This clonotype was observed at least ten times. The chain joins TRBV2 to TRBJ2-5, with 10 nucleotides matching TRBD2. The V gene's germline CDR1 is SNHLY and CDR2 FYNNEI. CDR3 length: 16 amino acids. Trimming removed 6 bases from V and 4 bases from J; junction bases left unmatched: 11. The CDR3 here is CASRGFSGGFGETQYF. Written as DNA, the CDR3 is TGTGCCAGCAGGGGGTTTAGCGGGGGGTTCGGAGAGACCCAGTACTTC.

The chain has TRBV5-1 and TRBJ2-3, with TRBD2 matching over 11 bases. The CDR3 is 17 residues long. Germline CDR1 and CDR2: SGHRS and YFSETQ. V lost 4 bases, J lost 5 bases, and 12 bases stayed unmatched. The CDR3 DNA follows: TGCGCCAGCAGCATCGCATTACTAGCGGGGGTCAGAGATACGCAGTATTTT. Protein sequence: CASSIALLAGVRDTQYF.

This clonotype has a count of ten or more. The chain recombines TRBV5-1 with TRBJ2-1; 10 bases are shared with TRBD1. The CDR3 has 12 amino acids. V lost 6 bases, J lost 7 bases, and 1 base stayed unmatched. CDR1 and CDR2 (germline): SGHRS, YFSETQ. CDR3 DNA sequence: TGCGCCAGCACGGGACAGGGGAATGAGCAGTTCTTC. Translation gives CASTGQGNEQFF.

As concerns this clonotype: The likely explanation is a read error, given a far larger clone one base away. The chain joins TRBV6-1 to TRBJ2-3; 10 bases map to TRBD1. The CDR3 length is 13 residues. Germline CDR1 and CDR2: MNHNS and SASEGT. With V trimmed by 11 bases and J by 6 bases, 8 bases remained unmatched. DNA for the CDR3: TGTGCCGTCCGACAGGGGGCGGGGGATACGCAGTATTTT. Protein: CAVRQGAGDTQYF.

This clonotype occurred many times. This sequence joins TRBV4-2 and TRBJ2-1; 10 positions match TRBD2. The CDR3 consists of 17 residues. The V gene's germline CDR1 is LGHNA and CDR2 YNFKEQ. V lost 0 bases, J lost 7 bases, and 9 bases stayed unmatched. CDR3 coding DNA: TGTGCCAGCAGCCAAGAACCTCTAGCGGGAGTGGGGAATGAGCAGTTCTTC. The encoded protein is CASSQEPLAGVGNEQFF.

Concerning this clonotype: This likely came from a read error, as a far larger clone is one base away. For the CDR3, the DNA is TGTGCCAGCAGTGGCAGTCGAATGCATTACTTC. Its translation: CASSGSRMHYF. The rearrangement uses TRBV27 and TRBJ2-7, with D unclear. This CDR3 has 11 amino acids. V lost 5 bases and J 13 bases, leaving 15 bases between the germline ends. Germline V lookup: CDR1 MNHEY, CDR2 SMNVEV (reference sequence).

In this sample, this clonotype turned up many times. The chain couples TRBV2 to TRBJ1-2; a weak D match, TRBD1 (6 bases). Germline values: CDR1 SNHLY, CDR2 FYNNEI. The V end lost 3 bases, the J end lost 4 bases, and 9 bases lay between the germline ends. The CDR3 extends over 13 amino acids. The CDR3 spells CASSEGRGYGYTF. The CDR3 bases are TGTGCCAGCAGTGAGGGCAGGGGCTATGGCTACACCTTC.

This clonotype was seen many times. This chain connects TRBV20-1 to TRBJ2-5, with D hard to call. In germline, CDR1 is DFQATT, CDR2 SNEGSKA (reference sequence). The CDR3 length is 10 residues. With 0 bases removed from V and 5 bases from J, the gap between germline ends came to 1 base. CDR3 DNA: TGCAGTGCTAGAGAGGAGACCCAGTACTTC. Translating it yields CSAREETQYF.

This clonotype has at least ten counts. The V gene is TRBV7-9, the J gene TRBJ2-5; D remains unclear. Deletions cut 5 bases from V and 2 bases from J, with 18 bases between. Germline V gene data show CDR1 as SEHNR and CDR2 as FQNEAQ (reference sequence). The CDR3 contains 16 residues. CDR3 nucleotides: TGTGCCAGCAGCGGGAACCCCCTTCGGATACAAGAGACCCAGTACTTC. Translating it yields CASSGNPLRIQETQYF.

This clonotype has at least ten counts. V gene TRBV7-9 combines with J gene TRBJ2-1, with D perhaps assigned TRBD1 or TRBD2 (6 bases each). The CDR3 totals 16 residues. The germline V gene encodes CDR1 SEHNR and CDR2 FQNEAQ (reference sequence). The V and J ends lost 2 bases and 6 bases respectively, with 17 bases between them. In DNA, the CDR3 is TGTGCCAGCAGCTTATCCAGGTCAAAGGGGGGCAATGAGCAGTTCTTC. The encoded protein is CASSLSRSKGGNEQFF. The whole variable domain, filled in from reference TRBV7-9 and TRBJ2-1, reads DTGVSQNPRHKITKRGQNVTFRCDPISEHNRLYWYRQTLGQGPEFLTYFQNEAQLEKSRLLSDRFSAERPKGSFSTLEIQRTEQGDSAMYLCASSLSRSKGGNEQFFGPGTRLTVL.

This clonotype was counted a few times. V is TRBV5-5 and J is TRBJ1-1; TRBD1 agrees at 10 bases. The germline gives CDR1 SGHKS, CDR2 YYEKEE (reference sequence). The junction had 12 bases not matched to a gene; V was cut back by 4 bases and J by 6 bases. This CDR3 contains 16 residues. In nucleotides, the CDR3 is TGTGCCAGCAGCACGGGACAGGGGAGCGGAGAGGCTGAAGCTTTCTTT. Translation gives CASSTGQGSGEAEAFF.

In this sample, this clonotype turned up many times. This CDR3 reads CASSHSGSLPYEQYF. CDR3 nucleotide sequence: TGTGCCAGCAGCCATAGCGGGAGCCTTCCCTACGAGCAGTACTTC. This chain connects TRBV7-9 to TRBJ2-7, with TRBD2 identical over 9 bases. There are 15 residues in the CDR3. CDR1 is SEHNR, CDR2 FQNEAQ, per germline (reference sequence). With V trimmed by 5 bases and J by 2 bases, 7 bases remained unmatched.

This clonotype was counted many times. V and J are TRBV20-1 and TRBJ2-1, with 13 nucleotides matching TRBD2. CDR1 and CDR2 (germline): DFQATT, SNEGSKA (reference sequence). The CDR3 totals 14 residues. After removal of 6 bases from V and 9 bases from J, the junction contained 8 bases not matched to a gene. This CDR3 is CSAPTSGRGSEQFF. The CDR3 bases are TGCAGTGCACCTACTAGCGGGAGGGGAAGTGAGCAGTTCTTC.

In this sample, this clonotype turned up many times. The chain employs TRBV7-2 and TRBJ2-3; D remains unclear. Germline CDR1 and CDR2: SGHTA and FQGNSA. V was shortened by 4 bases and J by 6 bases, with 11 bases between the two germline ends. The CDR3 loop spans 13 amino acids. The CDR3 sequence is CASSSISVDTQYF. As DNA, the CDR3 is TGTGCCAGCAGCTCAATATCTGTTGATACGCAGTATTTT.

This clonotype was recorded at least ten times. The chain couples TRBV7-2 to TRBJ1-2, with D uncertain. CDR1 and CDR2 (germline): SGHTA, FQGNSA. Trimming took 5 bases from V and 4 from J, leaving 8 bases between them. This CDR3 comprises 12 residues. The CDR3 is CASSRNIYGYTF. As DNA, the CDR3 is TGTGCCAGCAGCCGGAACATCTATGGCTACACCTTC.

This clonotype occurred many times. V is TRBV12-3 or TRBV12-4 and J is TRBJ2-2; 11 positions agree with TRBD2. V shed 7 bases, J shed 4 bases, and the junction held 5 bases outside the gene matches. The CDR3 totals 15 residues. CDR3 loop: CASTTSGGGTGELFF. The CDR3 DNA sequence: TGTGCCAGCACAACTAGCGGGGGAGGCACCGGGGAGCTGTTTTTT.

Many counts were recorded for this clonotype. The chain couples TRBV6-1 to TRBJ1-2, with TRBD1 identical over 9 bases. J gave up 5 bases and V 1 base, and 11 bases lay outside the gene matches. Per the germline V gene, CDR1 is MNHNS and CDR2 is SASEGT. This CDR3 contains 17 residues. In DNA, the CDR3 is TGTGCCAGCAGTGAAGACTACGGACAGGGGCTCTTATATGGCTACACCTTC. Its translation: CASSEDYGQGLLYGYTF.

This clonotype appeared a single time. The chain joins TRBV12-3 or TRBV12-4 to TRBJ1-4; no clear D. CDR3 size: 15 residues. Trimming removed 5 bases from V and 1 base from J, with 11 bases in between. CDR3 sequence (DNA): TGTGCCAGCAGTCACACGAGAATAACTAATGAAAAACTGTTTTTT. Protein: CASSHTRITNEKLFF.

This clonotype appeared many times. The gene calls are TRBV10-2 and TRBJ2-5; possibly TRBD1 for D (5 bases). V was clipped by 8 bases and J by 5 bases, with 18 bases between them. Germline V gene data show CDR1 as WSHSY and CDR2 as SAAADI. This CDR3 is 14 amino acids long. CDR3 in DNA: TGCGCCAGCGGATCAGGGCCGAAGGGGGAGACCCAGTACTTC. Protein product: CASGSGPKGETQYF.

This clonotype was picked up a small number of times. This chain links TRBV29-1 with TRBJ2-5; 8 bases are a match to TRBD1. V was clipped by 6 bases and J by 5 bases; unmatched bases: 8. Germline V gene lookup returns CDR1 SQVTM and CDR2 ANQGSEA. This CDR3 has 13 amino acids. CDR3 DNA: TGCAGCGTGGAGACAGGGGTGGAGGAGACCCAGTACTTC. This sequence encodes CSVETGVEETQYF.

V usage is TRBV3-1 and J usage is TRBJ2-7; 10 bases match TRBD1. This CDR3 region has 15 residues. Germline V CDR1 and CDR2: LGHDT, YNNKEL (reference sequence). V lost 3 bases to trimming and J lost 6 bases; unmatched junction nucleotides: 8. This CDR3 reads CASSQFRDRGLEQYF. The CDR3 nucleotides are TGTGCCAGCAGCCAGTTCCGGGACAGGGGCCTCGAGCAGTACTTC.

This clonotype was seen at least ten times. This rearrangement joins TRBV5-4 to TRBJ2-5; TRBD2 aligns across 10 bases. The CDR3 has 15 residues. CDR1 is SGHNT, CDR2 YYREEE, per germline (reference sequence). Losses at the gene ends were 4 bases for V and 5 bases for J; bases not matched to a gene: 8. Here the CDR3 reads CASSLSGGGGETQYF. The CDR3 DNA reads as TGTGCCAGCAGCCTCAGCGGGGGGGGAGGGGAGACCCAGTACTTC.

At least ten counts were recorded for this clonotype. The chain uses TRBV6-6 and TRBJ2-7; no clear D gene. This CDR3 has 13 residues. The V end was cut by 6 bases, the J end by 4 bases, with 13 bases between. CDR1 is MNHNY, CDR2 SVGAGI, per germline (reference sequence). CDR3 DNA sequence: TGTGCCAGCAGGACACCATCGGGTTACGAGCAGTACTTC. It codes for CASRTPSGYEQYF.

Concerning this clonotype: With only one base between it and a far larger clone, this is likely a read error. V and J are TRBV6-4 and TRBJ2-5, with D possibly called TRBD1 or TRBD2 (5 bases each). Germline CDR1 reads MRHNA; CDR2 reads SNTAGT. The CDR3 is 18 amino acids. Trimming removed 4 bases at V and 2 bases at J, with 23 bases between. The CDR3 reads CASSGRSPEGTSQETQYF. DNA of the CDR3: TGTGCCAGCAGTGGTCGGTCTCCAGAGGGGACGAGTCAAGAGACCCAGTACTTC.

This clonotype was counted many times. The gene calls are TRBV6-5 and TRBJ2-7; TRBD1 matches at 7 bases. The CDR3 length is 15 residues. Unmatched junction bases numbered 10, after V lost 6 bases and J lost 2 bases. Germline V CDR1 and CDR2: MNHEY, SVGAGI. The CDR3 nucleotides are TGTGCCAGCAGACCAGACAGGGATTATGCCTACGAGCAGTACTTC. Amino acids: CASRPDRDYAYEQYF.

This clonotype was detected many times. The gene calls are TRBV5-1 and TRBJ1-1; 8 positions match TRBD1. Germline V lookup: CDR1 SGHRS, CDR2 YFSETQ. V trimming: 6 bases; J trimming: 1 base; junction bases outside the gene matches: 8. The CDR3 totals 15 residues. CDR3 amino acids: CASIAGGQGNTEAFF. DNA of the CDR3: TGCGCCAGCATTGCAGGAGGACAGGGGAACACTGAAGCTTTCTTT.

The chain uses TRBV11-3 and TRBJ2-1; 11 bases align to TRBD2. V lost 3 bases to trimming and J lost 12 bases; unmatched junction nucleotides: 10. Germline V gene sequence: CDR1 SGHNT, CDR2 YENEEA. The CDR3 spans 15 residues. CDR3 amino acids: CASSLSWGLAERQFF. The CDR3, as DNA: TGTGCCAGCAGCTTGAGCTGGGGACTAGCGGAGCGGCAGTTCTTC. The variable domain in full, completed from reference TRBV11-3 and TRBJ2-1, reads EAGVVQSPRYKIIEKKQPVAFWCNPISGHNTLYWYLQNLGQGPELLIRYENEEAVDDSQLPKDRFSAERLKGVDSTLKIQPAELGDSAVYLCASSLSWGLAERQFFGPGTRLTVL.

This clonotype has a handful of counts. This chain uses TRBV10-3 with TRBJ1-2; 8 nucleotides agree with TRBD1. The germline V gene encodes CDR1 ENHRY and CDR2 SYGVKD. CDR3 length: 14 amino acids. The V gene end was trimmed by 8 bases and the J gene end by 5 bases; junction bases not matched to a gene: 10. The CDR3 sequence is CAIGPGGPNYGYTF. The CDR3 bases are TGTGCCATCGGACCAGGGGGCCCCAATTATGGCTACACCTTC.

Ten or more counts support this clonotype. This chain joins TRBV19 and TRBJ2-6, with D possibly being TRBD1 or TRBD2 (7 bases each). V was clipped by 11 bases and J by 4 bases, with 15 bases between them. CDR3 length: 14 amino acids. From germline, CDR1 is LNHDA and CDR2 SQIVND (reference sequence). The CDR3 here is CASRGGAGANVLTF. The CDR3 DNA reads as TGTGCCTCCAGGGGGGGCGCCGGGGCCAACGTCCTGACTTTC.

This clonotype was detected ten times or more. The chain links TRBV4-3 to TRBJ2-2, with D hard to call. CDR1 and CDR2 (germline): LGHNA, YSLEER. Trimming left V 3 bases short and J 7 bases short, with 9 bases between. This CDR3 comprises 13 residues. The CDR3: CASSHPPNGELFF. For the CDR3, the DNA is TGCGCCAGCAGCCACCCCCCGAACGGGGAGCTGTTTTTT.